This T cell receptor (beta chain) was sequenced in a study of graft-versus-host responses after intestinal transplantation. Study-level background: Multivisceral, liver-intestinal, or isolated intestinal transplants were performed in recipients.

The protocol was immunoSEQ multiplex PCR, while the TCRdb copy is restricted to in-frame clones and leaves out a portion. The profile covers over 90,000 clones, with roughly nine tenths appearing a single time and roughly 0.17% taken by the ten largest. As regards this clone: Its matching antigen is unknown.

This CDR3 has 17 amino acids. The ends lost 4 bases at V and 3 bases at J; junction bases unmatched: 12. CDR1 is SGHDT and CDR2 is YYEEEE in the germline V gene. The V call is TRBV5-6, the J call TRBJ2-5, with 10 bases aligning to TRBD2. This TCR was sampled from a human donor who was the organ donor for an intestinal transplant. The input for sequencing was unstimulated CD4+ T cells sorted from spleen or lymph node cells, taken before transplant. DNA for the CDR3: TGTGCCAGCAGCCTCTTAGGGCTAGCGGGGGTCGAAGAGACCCAGTACTTC. Protein sequence: CASSLLGLAGVEETQYF.